The rows below give T cell receptor beta chains drawn from one sample of a study of blood T cell repertoires in COVID-19. Repertoires were generated with immunoSEQ multiplex PCR, while TCRdb's copy carries only in-frame clones and drops some. The table records about 140,000 clones, 70% to 80% of them present only once. Sequencing was performed on peripheral blood. Receptor source: a man between 60 and 70 years old with acute or convalescent COVID-19. CDR3s include the opening cysteine and the closing phenylalanine or tryptophan. The D gene is left open where the match is weak. Not all rows give a size; the values are once, few, many and, for expanded clones, a class.

>NA|TRBV19|TRBJ2-1|NA
TGTGCCAGTATGAAATCGGGGGTCGGCAATGAGCAGTTCTTC
CASMKSGVGNEQFF
>NA|TRBV11-2|TRBJ1-5|NA
TGTGCCAGCAGCTTAGAACATTCCAATCAGCCCCAGCATTTT
CASSLEHSNQPQHF
>NA|TRBV18|TRBJ1-3|TRBD1
TGTGCCAGCTCGCCTGACAGGGCATCTGGAAACACCATATATTTT
CASSPDRASGNTIYF
>NA|TRBV9|TRBJ2-7|NA
TGTGCCAGCAGCGGGGCGGGACGAGAGGCCGAGCAGTACTTC
CASSGAGREAEQYF
>NA|TRBV2|TRBJ1-3|NA
TGTGCCACCGGGAGGGACGGCGGGACCGGAAACACCATATATTTT
CATGRDGGTGNTIYF
>NA|TRBV18|TRBJ1-2|TRBD1
TGTGCCAGCTCACCAGACAGGGACGGCTACACCTTC
CASSPDRDGYTF
>NA|TRBV18|TRBJ2-1|NA
TGTGCCAGCTCACCTAACAATGAGCAGTTCTTC
CASSPNNEQFF
>few|TRBV10-2|TRBJ2-3|TRBD2
TGCGCCAGCCAGACTAGCGGCCGCACAGATACGCAGTATTTT
CASQTSGRTDTQYF
>NA|TRBV6-6|TRBJ1-2|NA
TGTGCCAGCAGTTACCGGCAGGCCGGGGATGGCTACACCTTC
CASSYRQAGDGYTF
>NA|TRBV19|TRBJ2-3|TRBD2
TGTGCCAGTAGTAGGACTAGCGGGCAGGATACGCAGTATTTT
CASSRTSGQDTQYF
>NA|TRBV2|TRBJ1-5|NA
TGTGCCAGCAGTGAAGGGAGGGGAGGCAATCAGCCCCAGCATTTT
CASSEGRGGNQPQHF
>NA|TRBV19|TRBJ2-1|TRBD1
TGTGCCAGTAGTATGGGACAGGGCGCCTACAATGAGCAGTTCTTC
CASSMGQGAYNEQFF
>NA|TRBV28|TRBJ2-7|NA
TGTGCCAGCAGTCCGCCAGGACTGGCAGTGGAGCAGTACTTC
CASSPPGLAVEQYF
>NA|TRBV5-1|TRBJ2-3|NA
TGCGCCAGCAGCTTGGCAGGGGTTGAAGATACGCAGTATTTT
CASSLAGVEDTQYF
>NA|TRBV6-5|TRBJ1-4|TRBD1
TGTGCCAGCAATCACATCGGGACAGGGGATGAAAAACTGTTTTTT
CASNHIGTGDEKLFF
>NA|TRBV5-1|TRBJ2-1|TRBD2
TGCGCCAGCAGCTTCGCGGCTAGCGGGAGTGCGGCACCCAATGAGCAGTTCTTC
CASSFAASGSAAPNEQFF
>NA|TRBV30|TRBJ2-1|TRBD2
TGTGCCTCCTCTCTCGGCGGGAGAGAGAATGAGCAGTTCTTC
CASSLGGRENEQFF
>NA|TRBV5-6|TRBJ2-5|NA
TGTGCCAGCAGCCCGGGTGGGTCGGAGACCCAGTACTTC
CASSPGGSETQYF
>NA|TRBV7-9|TRBJ2-1|NA
TGTGCCAGCAGCTTAGCGGCTGGACTCTCCCCAGAGCAGTTCTTC
CASSLAAGLSPEQFF
>NA|TRBV5-1|TRBJ1-4|NA
TGCGCCAGCAGCTCAGACACGATTGAAAAACTGTTTTTT
CASSSDTIEKLFF
>NA|TRBV3-1/TRBV3-2|TRBJ2-1|NA
TGTGCCAGCAGCCAAGATCTGAAAGGGGTAAGAGAGCAGTTCTTC
CASSQDLKGVREQFF
>NA|TRBV6-5|TRBJ1-2|NA
TGTGCCAGCAGTTACTCGAGGCAGTCGGACTATGGCTACACCTTC
CASSYSRQSDYGYTF
>NA|TRBV6-2/TRBV6-3|TRBJ1-1|TRBD1
TGTGCCAGCAGTTCGTACAGGGGCAGGGACACTGAAGCTTTCTTT
CASSSYRGRDTEAFF
>NA|TRBV4-2|TRBJ2-7|NA
TGTGCCAGCAGCCAAGGAGGAGCGAACGCCTACGAGCAGTACTTC
CASSQGGANAYEQYF
>few|TRBV2|TRBJ1-6|NA
TGTGCCCCATTAACCCAGGTGTCCCTCCACTTT
CAPLTQVSLHF
>NA|TRBV7-2|TRBJ2-3|TRBD2
TGTGCCAGCAGCTTATCGCGTACTAGCGGGAGACGAGAAGATACGCAGTATTTT
CASSLSRTSGRREDTQYF
>NA|TRBV27|TRBJ2-5|TRBD1
TGTGCCAGCAGTTGGACAGGACAAGAGACCCAGTACTTC
CASSWTGQETQYF
>NA|TRBV20-1|TRBJ1-2|NA
TGCAGTGCTAGTGACGCGAACTATGGCTACACCTTC
CSASDANYGYTF
>few|TRBV6-5|TRBJ2-2|TRBD1
TGTGCCAGCAGTACGGACAGGGGAAGGGCCGGGGAGCTGTTTTTT
CASSTDRGRAGELFF